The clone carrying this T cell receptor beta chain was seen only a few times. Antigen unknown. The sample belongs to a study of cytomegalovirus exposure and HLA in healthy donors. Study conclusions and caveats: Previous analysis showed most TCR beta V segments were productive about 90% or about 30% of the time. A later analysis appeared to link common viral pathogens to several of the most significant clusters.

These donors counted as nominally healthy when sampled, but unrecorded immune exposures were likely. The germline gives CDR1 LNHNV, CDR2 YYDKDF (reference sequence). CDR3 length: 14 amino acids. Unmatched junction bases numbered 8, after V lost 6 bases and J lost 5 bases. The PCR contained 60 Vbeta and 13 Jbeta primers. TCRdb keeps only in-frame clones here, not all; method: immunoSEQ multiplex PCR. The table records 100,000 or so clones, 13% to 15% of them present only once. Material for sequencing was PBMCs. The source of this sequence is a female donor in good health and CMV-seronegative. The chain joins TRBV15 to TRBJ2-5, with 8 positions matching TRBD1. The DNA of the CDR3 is TGTGCCACCAGAGACAGGGGATTTCTGGAGACCCAGTACTTC. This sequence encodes CATRDRGFLETQYF.